This T cell receptor beta chain was found in a study of tumor-infiltrating lymphocytes in primary liver carcinoma. Across the study: Surgical resection was used to treat these primary liver carcinoma patients. The tumors, T1-T3 N0M0 lesions, were roughly 4.2 to 11 cm across.

General study findings and limits: The study found a significantly higher top-250-clone fraction in tumors than in blood (p = 0.039).

It was unsorted whole blood that yielded blood RNA, and germline DNA was also extracted. This clonotype was picked up a small number of times. Its antigen is currently unknown. Total RNA (approximately 0.5 ug) served as template for TCR beta cDNA synthesis primed by a constant-region primer. Libraries covering TCR beta were generated through three nested multiplex PCR rounds (using a slightly modified ARM-PCR). TRBV1-TRBV30 forward and Cbeta reverse primers drove the first two roughly 10-cycle rounds. TCRdb redid the calling of the multiplex PCR reads with MiXCR, one entry per CDR3 protein. The sample lists 330,000 or so distinct CDR3 sequences, approximately 65% occurring once. Germline V gene data show CDR1 as MDHEN and CDR2 as SYDVKM. CDR3 length: 14 amino acids. V lost 4 bases and J lost 7; bases outside the gene matches: 5.

V usage is TRBV28 and J usage is TRBJ1-5, with 9 positions matching TRBD1. Sequencing was performed on peripheral blood. The TCR comes from a man aged 40-49 years with primary liver carcinoma and hepatitis B virus infection. In DNA, the CDR3 is TGTGCCAGCAGTTCTCCGGGACAGGGCCAGCCCCAGCATTTT. This sequence encodes CASSSPGQGQPQHF.